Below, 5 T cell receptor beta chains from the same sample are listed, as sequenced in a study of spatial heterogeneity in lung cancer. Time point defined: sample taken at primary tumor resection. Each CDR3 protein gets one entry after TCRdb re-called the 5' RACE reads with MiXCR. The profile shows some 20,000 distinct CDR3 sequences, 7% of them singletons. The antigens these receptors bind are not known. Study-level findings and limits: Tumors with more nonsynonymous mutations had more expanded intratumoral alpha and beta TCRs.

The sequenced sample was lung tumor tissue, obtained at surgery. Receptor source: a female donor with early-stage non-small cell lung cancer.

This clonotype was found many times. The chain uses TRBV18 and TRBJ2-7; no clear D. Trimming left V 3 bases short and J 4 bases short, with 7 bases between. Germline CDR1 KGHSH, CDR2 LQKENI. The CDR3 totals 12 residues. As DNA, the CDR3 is TGTGCCAGCTCACCCGCAGAGTACGAGCAGTACTTC. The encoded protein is CASSPAEYEQYF.

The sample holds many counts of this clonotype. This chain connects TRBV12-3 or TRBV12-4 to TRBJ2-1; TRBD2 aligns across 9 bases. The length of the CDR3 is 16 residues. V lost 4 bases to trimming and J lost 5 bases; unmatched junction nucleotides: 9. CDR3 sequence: CASSSSAGGGDNEQFF. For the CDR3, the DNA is TGTGCCAGCAGTTCCTCAGCGGGCGGGGGGGACAATGAGCAGTTCTTC.

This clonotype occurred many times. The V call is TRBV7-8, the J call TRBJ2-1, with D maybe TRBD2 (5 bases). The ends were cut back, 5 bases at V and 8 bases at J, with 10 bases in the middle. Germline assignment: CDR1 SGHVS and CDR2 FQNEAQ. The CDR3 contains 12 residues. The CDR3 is CASSAPDYEQFF. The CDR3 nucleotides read TGTGCCAGCAGCGCCCCGGACTATGAGCAGTTCTTC.

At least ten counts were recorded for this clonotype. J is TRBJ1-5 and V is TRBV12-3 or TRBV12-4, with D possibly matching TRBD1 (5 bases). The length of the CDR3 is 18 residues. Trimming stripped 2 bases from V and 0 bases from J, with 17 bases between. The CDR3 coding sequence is TGTGCCAGCAGTTTACGTACAGGCAATCCAAATAGCAATCAGCCCCAGCATTTT. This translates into CASSLRTGNPNSNQPQHF.

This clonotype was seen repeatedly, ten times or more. CDR3 sequence: CASSYIGNQPQHF. CDR3 nucleotides: TGTGCCAGCAGTTATATCGGGAATCAGCCCCAGCATTTT. The rearrangement links TRBV5-6 to TRBJ1-5; D gene ambiguous. The CDR3 consists of 13 residues. The V gene lost 5 bases and the J gene lost 4 bases, with 10 bases spanning the gap. The germline gives CDR1 SGHDT, CDR2 YYEEEE.